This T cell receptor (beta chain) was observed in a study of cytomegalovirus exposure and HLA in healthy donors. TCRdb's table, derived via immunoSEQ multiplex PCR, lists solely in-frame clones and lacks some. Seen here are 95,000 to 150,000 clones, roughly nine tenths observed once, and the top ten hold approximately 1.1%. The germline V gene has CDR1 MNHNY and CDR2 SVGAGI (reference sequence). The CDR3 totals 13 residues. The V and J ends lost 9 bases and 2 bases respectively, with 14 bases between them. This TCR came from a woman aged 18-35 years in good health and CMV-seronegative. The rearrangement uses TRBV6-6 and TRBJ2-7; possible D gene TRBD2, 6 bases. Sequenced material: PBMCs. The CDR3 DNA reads TGTGCCAGTGATAGCGGAGGGGCCTACGAGCAGTACTTC. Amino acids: CASDSGGAYEQYF.